Presented here are 11 T cell receptor beta chains from one specimen sequenced in a study of radiation and T cells in renal cell carcinoma. Indicated time point: blood 4 weeks post-SBRT, at nephrectomy. Treatment defined: 15 Gy SBRT to primary tumor, nephrectomy 4 weeks later. Data came from immunoSEQ multiplex PCR; TCRdb stores just in-frame clones and leaves some out. The sample yields roughly 90,000 clones, 85% seen once. Specimen: blood, collected from a patient whose treatment included radiotherapy and nephrectomy. These receptor sequences come from a man in his forties or fifties with renal cell carcinoma.

The chain links TRBV10-3 to TRBJ2-6; possibly TRBD2 for D (7 bases). Trimming stripped 3 bases from V and 2 bases from J, with 8 bases between. Germline-derived CDR1 and CDR2 are ENHRY and SYGVKD. The CDR3 extends over 15 amino acids. The CDR3 reads CAISEGGAGANVLTF. The CDR3 DNA is TGTGCCATCAGTGAAGGGGGGGCTGGGGCCAACGTCCTGACTTTC.

This clone was seen a handful of times. CDR3: CASSPDRGPTEAFF. The CDR3 DNA sequence: TGTGCCAGCTCACCAGACAGGGGTCCCACTGAAGCTTTCTTT. The rearrangement links TRBV18 to TRBJ1-1, with TRBD1 matching over 8 bases. The V and J ends lost 2 bases and 4 bases, in that order; junction bases with no gene match: 3. The CDR3 runs to 14 residues. The V gene's germline CDR1 is KGHSH and CDR2 LQKENI. Variable domain in full (rest from reference TRBV18 and TRBJ1-1): NAGVMQNPRHLVRRRGQEARLRCSPMKGHSHVYWYRQLPEEGLKFMVYLQKENIIDESGMPKERFSAEFPKEGPSILRIQQVVRGDSAAYFCASSPDRGPTEAFFGQGTRLTVV.

The chain carries TRBV7-8 and TRBJ1-3; the D is unclear. V lost 5 bases and J lost 0, with 8 bases in between. The CDR3 length is 14 residues. Germline lookup yields CDR1 SGHVS and CDR2 FQNEAQ. The CDR3 sequence: CASSPQVSGNTIYF. DNA for the CDR3: TGTGCCAGCAGCCCCCAGGTCTCTGGAAACACCATATATTTT.

The gene calls are TRBV6-1 and TRBJ1-5, with 8 bases lining up with TRBD1. The germline V gene has CDR1 MNHNS and CDR2 SASEGT. J lost 6 bases, V lost 4 bases, and 2 bases had no gene match. This CDR3 is built from 13 residues. CDR3 protein: CASSGTGGQPQHF. In nucleotides, the CDR3 is TGTGCCAGCAGTGGTACAGGGGGTCAGCCCCAGCATTTT.

Here the CDR3 reads CASSFRGNYGYTF. CDR3 nucleotides: TGTGCCAGCAGCTTTAGGGGTAACTATGGCTACACCTTC. The genes are TRBV7-2 and TRBJ1-2, with D possibly TRBD1 on 5 matching bases. V shed 3 bases and J shed 1 base, with 6 bases lying between them. This CDR3 spans 13 amino acids. Germline CDR1 and CDR2: SGHTA and FQGNSA.

Written as DNA, the CDR3 is TGCGCCAGCAGCTTGGGGACAGGGGCGAGCACAGATACGCAGTATTTT. It yields the protein CASSLGTGASTDTQYF. The J gene is TRBJ2-3, the V gene TRBV5-1, with 9 bases fitting TRBD1. V dropped 0 bases and J dropped 0; count of bases not matched to a gene: 2. Germline V CDR1 and CDR2: SGHRS, YFSETQ. This CDR3 region has 16 residues.

The chain is built from TRBV5-1 and TRBJ2-7, with 7 bases that match TRBD1. Unmatched junction bases numbered 12, after V lost 4 bases and J lost 5 bases. The CDR3 extends over 15 amino acids. Germline V lookup: CDR1 SGHRS, CDR2 YFSETQ. The CDR3 here is CASSPFLTGNHEQYF. The CDR3 nucleotides read TGCGCCAGCAGCCCCTTTTTGACAGGGAATCACGAGCAGTACTTC.

This chain links TRBV7-2 with TRBJ2-7; 9 bases align to TRBD1. CDR1 and CDR2 (germline): SGHTA, FQGNSA. The CDR3 is 15 amino acids. J gave up 2 bases and V 1 base, and 3 bases lay outside the gene matches. The DNA of the CDR3 is TGTGCCAGCAGCTTAGGGGACAGGGCTACCTACGAGCAGTACTTC. It encodes CASSLGDRATYEQYF.

This chain uses TRBV5-1 with TRBJ2-7; possibly TRBD2 for D (5 bases). Deletions cut 3 bases from V and 5 bases from J, with 12 bases between. The CDR3 is 13 amino acids. Germline CDR1 is SGHRS and CDR2 is YFSETQ. CDR3: CASSSPGVDEQYF. DNA of the CDR3: TGCGCCAGCAGCTCACCCGGGGTTGACGAGCAGTACTTC.

The chain is built from TRBV6-5 and TRBJ1-6; perhaps TRBD1 as D (5 bases). The CDR3 sequence is 16 residues long. CDR1 and CDR2 from the germline V gene are MNHEY and SVGAGI. Between the trimmed V and J ends, which lost 2 bases and 7 bases, there was a span of 15 bases. The CDR3 region is CASSYRTGTRNSPLHF. CDR3 sequence (DNA): TGTGCCAGCAGTTACAGGACCGGGACTAGAAATTCACCCCTCCACTTT.

The chain is built from TRBV6-4 and TRBJ1-1; D may be TRBD1 (5 bases). This CDR3 is built from 14 residues. Looked up from germline, CDR1 is MRHNA and CDR2 is SNTAGT. The V end lost 6 bases, the J end lost 0 bases, and 11 bases lay between the germline ends. In nucleotides, the CDR3 is TGTGCCAGCAGGGGGCGGCCTATGAACACTGAAGCTTTCTTT. This sequence encodes CASRGRPMNTEAFF.